The next 29 T cell receptor beta chains were all read from a single sample in a study of T cells in localized non-small cell lung cancer. Here immunoSEQ multiplex PCR was the method, and the copy in TCRdb shows in-frame clones only, minus some. The sample holds about 19,000 clones; approximately 83% are singletons and the top ten take about 4.7%. Sequencing used peripheral blood, obtained before any cancer treatment. Receptors were obtained from a man between 40 and 75 years old with stage I lung adenocarcinoma.

This sequence joins TRBV7-9 and TRBJ1-1, with D perhaps TRBD1 (6 bases). Trimming took off 3 bases at V and 4 bases at J, with 12 bases between the two ends. Germline CDR1 SEHNR, CDR2 FQNEAQ (reference sequence). The CDR3 consists of 14 residues. DNA of the CDR3: TGTGCCAGCAGCTTGGGGGCGGATACCACTGAAGCTTTCTTT. The encoded protein is CASSLGADTTEAFF.

J is TRBJ1-1 and V is TRBV19, with TRBD1 matching over 9 bases. The V and J ends lost 5 bases and 2 bases, in that order; junction bases with no gene match: 3. This CDR3 is built from 14 residues. In germline, CDR1 is LNHDA, CDR2 SQIVND (reference sequence). The CDR3 here is CASSSDRGNTEAFF. The CDR3 DNA follows: TGTGCCAGTAGTTCGGACAGGGGTAACACTGAAGCTTTCTTT.

The chain has TRBV21-1 and TRBJ1-2; TRBD1 reflects the table's D call only, with no check against the DNA. TRBV21-1 is marked as a pseudogene. CDR3 size: 17 residues. CDR3 residues: CASSKVSTGARGCGYTF. CDR3 nucleotides: TGTGCCAGCAGCAAAGTGAGTACAGGGGCTCGGGGCTGTGGCTACACCTTC.

This sequence joins TRBV4-2 and TRBJ2-1; possibly TRBD2 for D (5 bases). The germline V and J ends were trimmed by 4 bases and 6 bases, with 13 bases remaining between them. The V gene's germline CDR1 is LGHNA and CDR2 YNFKEQ. This CDR3 comprises 14 residues. The chain's CDR3 is CASSPVGEGNEQFF. CDR3 coding DNA: TGTGCCAGCAGCCCCGTAGGAGAGGGCAATGAGCAGTTCTTC.

This chain's CDR3 is CASSLTGEPYEQYF. In nucleotides, the CDR3 is TGCGCCAGCAGCCTGACAGGGGAGCCCTACGAGCAGTACTTC. The rearrangement uses TRBV5-1 and TRBJ2-7; 8 nucleotides line up with TRBD1. CDR1 SGHRS and CDR2 YFSETQ come from the germline V gene. The CDR3 consists of 14 residues. V lost 4 bases and J lost 2; bases outside the gene matches: 5. The full variable domain, its missing parts supplied by reference TRBV5-1 and TRBJ2-7, is KAGVTQTPRYLIKTRGQQVTLSCSPISGHRSVSWYQQTPGQGLQFLFEYFSETQRNKGNFPGRFSGRQFSNSRSEMNVSTLELGDSALYLCASSLTGEPYEQYFGPGTRLTVT.

This clone was seen a handful of times. The chain has TRBV6-1 and TRBJ2-7; 11 bases are a match to TRBD1. The V gene end was trimmed by 3 bases and the J gene end by 4 bases; junction bases not matched to a gene: 5. Germline CDR1 is MNHNS and CDR2 is SASEGT. CDR3 length: 15 residues. CDR3 in amino acids: CASSEGTGGLYEQYF. The CDR3 coding sequence is TGTGCCAGCAGTGAGGGGACAGGGGGGCTATACGAGCAGTACTTC.

The chain combines TRBV7-2 with TRBJ2-7, with no clear D. This CDR3 comprises 13 residues. Germline values: CDR1 SGHTA, CDR2 FQGNSA. The V gene lost 3 bases and the J gene lost 3 bases, with 9 bases spanning the gap. The chain's CDR3 is CASSFSHNYEQYF. CDR3 in DNA: TGTGCCAGCAGCTTCAGCCACAACTACGAGCAGTACTTC.

The chain combines TRBV10-3 with TRBJ2-1; 7 nucleotides match TRBD2. CDR3 length equals 16 residues. Per germline, CDR1 ENHRY and CDR2 SYGVKD. The junction had 9 bases not matched to a gene; V was cut back by 0 bases and J by 7 bases. In nucleotides, the CDR3 is TGTGCCATCAGTGAGTCCCGGACTAGTAGTGGGAATGAGCAGTTCTTC. It translates to CAISESRTSSGNEQFF.

This chain uses TRBV2 with TRBJ2-2; D is uncertain. V dropped 3 bases and J dropped 4 bases, with 9 bases sitting between them. CDR3 length: 14 residues. The germline V gene has CDR1 SNHLY and CDR2 FYNNEI. The CDR3, as DNA: TGTGCCAGCAGTGAGGCGGCCTTCACCGGGGAGCTGTTTTTT. The encoded protein is CASSEAAFTGELFF.

The CDR3 here is CASSLSFAWTGVYEQYF. Written as DNA, the CDR3 is TGTGCCAGCAGTTTATCTTTTGCTTGGACAGGGGTCTACGAGCAGTACTTC. The chain couples TRBV27 to TRBJ2-7; TRBD1 matches 9 bases. The CDR3 is 17 amino acids. Losses at the gene ends were 0 bases for V and 3 bases for J; bases not matched to a gene: 9. From germline, CDR1 is MNHEY and CDR2 SMNVEV (reference sequence).

The gene calls are TRBV11-2 and TRBJ2-7; the match to TRBD1 covers 7 bases. In germline, CDR1 is SGHAT, CDR2 FQNNGV. V lost 5 bases and J lost 5; bases outside the gene matches: 6. This CDR3 is built from 13 residues. The chain's CDR3 is CASSPRQGDEQYF. The CDR3 DNA is TGTGCCAGCAGCCCCAGACAGGGCGACGAGCAGTACTTC.

J is TRBJ2-1 and V is TRBV7-3; no clear D gene. The CDR3 length is 15 residues. V shed 1 base and J shed 5 bases, with 12 bases lying between them. CDR1 and CDR2 (germline): SGHTA, FQGTGA. CDR3 sequence: CASSLIGGANNEQFF. The CDR3 coding sequence is TGTGCCAGCAGCTTAATTGGTGGTGCCAACAATGAGCAGTTCTTC.

The chain joins TRBV7-3 to TRBJ1-1, with 7 bases lining up with TRBD1. With V trimmed by 2 bases and J by 5 bases, 14 bases remained unmatched. The CDR3 consists of 17 residues. Looked up from germline, CDR1 is SGHTA and CDR2 is FQGTGA. CDR3 coding DNA: TGTGCCAGCAGCTTACAGCCCACACAGGGGATAGGGACTGAAGCTTTCTTT. It encodes CASSLQPTQGIGTEAFF.

This clone has just one count. This chain connects TRBV29-1 to TRBJ2-4; weak D call: TRBD2 (5 bases). Looked up from germline, CDR1 is SQVTM and CDR2 is ANQGSEA. The germline V and J ends were trimmed by 4 bases and 6 bases, with 10 bases remaining between them. The CDR3 is 12 residues long. This chain's CDR3 is CSVVRERNIQYF. As DNA, the CDR3 is TGCAGCGTTGTTAGGGAGAGAAACATTCAGTACTTC.

This chain links TRBV4-2 with TRBJ2-7; D possibly corresponds to TRBD1 (5 bases). This CDR3 has 13 residues. V lost 3 bases, J lost 6 bases, and 12 bases lay in between. Germline loops: CDR1 LGHNA, CDR2 YNFKEQ. The CDR3 reads CASSHPLGREQYF. The CDR3 DNA is TGTGCCAGCAGCCACCCCTTGGGGCGCGAGCAGTACTTC.

The chain employs TRBV28 and TRBJ2-5; maybe TRBD2 (6 bases). Between the trimmed V and J ends, which lost 10 bases and 4 bases, there was a span of 22 bases. The CDR3 runs 15 residues. Germline V gene data show CDR1 as MDHEN and CDR2 as SYDVKM. DNA for the CDR3: TGTGCCATAGCGGCGGGTGCGGATTTTCGAGAGACCCAGTACTTC. This sequence encodes CAIAAGADFRETQYF.

CDR3 loop: CASSYSAATLGNTIYF. CDR3 DNA sequence: TGTGCCAGCAGTTACTCGGCAGCCACCCTTGGAAACACCATATATTTT. The V and J genes are TRBV6-6 and TRBJ1-3; D gene uncertain. The CDR3 is 16 residues long. The V and J ends lost 0 bases and 3 bases respectively, with 12 bases between them. CDR1 MNHNY and CDR2 SVGAGI come from the germline V gene (reference sequence).

The chain couples TRBV28 to TRBJ2-7, with TRBD1 identical over 8 bases. CDR1 and CDR2 (germline): MDHEN, SYDVKM. This CDR3 comprises 14 residues. V lost 6 bases and J lost 4; bases outside the gene matches: 8. The CDR3 sequence: CASSPPGGGYEQYF. As DNA, the CDR3 is TGTGCCAGCAGCCCCCCAGGGGGCGGGTACGAGCAGTACTTC.

The chain has TRBV15 and TRBJ1-2; 7 nucleotides align to TRBD1. The ends lost 0 bases at V and 8 bases at J; junction bases unmatched: 12. This CDR3 is built from 16 residues. Germline V lookup: CDR1 LNHNV, CDR2 YYDKDF (reference sequence). The chain's CDR3 is CATSRDKTGTEGGYTF. In DNA, the CDR3 is TGTGCCACCAGCAGAGATAAGACCGGGACAGAGGGCGGCTACACCTTC. Together with reference TRBV15 and TRBJ1-2, the CDR3 gives the full variable domain: DAMVIQNPRYQVTQFGKPVTLSCSQTLNHNVMYWYQQKSSQAPKLLFHYYDKDFNNEADTPDNFQSRRPNTSFCFLDIRSPGLGDTAMYLCATSRDKTGTEGGYTFGSGTRLTVV.

V is TRBV30 and J is TRBJ1-1; weak D call: TRBD1 (6 bases). The CDR3 sequence is 15 residues long. CDR1 is GTSNPN and CDR2 is SVGIG in the germline V gene (reference sequence). Trimming pared 0 bases from V and 4 bases from J, leaving 15 bases between. The chain's CDR3 is CAWSVQYREVTEAFF. The CDR3 bases are TGTGCCTGGAGTGTACAGTACAGGGAGGTCACTGAAGCTTTCTTT.

This sequence joins TRBV2 and TRBJ2-3; 12 bases map to TRBD2. CDR3 length: 16 amino acids. Germline V gene lookup returns CDR1 SNHLY and CDR2 FYNNEI. V lost 4 bases to trimming and J lost 5 bases; unmatched junction nucleotides: 7. CDR3 nucleotide sequence: TGTGCCAGCAGTGGGTCGCCGGGACTAGCGGGAGATACGCAGTATTTT. Its translation: CASSGSPGLAGDTQYF.

This chain joins TRBV5-6 and TRBJ2-1; 7 bases line up with TRBD1. The CDR3 length is 14 residues. From germline, CDR1 is SGHDT and CDR2 YYEEEE. J was trimmed by 3 bases and V by 7 bases; bases with no gene match: 7. Here the CDR3 reads CASRYGQVYNEQFF. In DNA form, the CDR3 reads TGTGCCAGCCGCTACGGACAGGTCTACAATGAGCAGTTCTTC.

This clone was recorded only once. The chain carries TRBV4-2 and TRBJ2-5; the D gene is possibly TRBD2 (6 bases). The V gene's germline CDR1 is LGHNA and CDR2 YNFKEQ. The length of the CDR3 is 15 residues. Trimming pared 5 bases from V and 4 bases from J, leaving 17 bases between. The CDR3: CASSGGEAGRETQYF. As DNA, the CDR3 is TGTGCCAGCAGCGGCGGGGAGGCGGGTAGAGAGACCCAGTACTTC.

This chain links TRBV6-6 with TRBJ1-1; perhaps TRBD1 as D (6 bases). This CDR3 is 13 amino acids long. CDR1 and CDR2 from the germline V gene are MNHNY and SVGAGI (reference sequence). Trimming pared 8 bases from V and 1 base from J, leaving 11 bases between. CDR3 nucleotide sequence: TGTGCCAGCGGCCGGGACACGAACACTGAAGCTTTCTTT. Protein product: CASGRDTNTEAFF.

CDR3 sequence (DNA): TGTGCCAGCAGCTTAGACCCGGGACAGGGGAGGGAGACCCAGTACTTC. This gives the protein CASSLDPGQGRETQYF. The genes are TRBV7-2 and TRBJ2-5, with 10 bases aligning to TRBD1. The CDR3 runs to 16 residues. Germline CDR1 is SGHTA and CDR2 is FQGNSA. V lost 1 base to trimming and J lost 5 bases; unmatched junction nucleotides: 7.

The chain has TRBV6-1 and TRBJ1-5; 7 nucleotides line up with TRBD1. CDR1 and CDR2 (germline): MNHNS, SASEGT. V lost 6 bases to trimming and J lost 6 bases; unmatched junction nucleotides: 2. The CDR3 length is 12 residues. The CDR3 spells CASRTGSQPQHF. CDR3 bases: TGTGCCAGCAGGACAGGGAGTCAGCCCCAGCATTTT.

The V and J genes are TRBV10-1 and TRBJ2-1; the D gene is possibly TRBD1 (5 bases). V lost 2 bases and J 0 bases, leaving 5 bases between the germline ends. The CDR3 sequence is 14 residues long. CDR1 and CDR2 (germline): WNHNN, SYGVQD (reference sequence). The CDR3 region is CASSEDSSYNEQFF. CDR3 in DNA: TGCGCCAGCAGTGAGGACAGCTCCTACAATGAGCAGTTCTTC.

The V call is TRBV29-1, the J call TRBJ2-3, with D uncertain. V was shortened by 4 bases and J by 3 bases, with 23 bases between the two germline ends. Germline V gene lookup returns CDR1 SQVTM and CDR2 ANQGSEA. The CDR3 loop spans 17 amino acids. The CDR3 DNA reads TGCAGCGTTGTCCCCCCTAGAGACGGCCTTAGTACAGATACGCAGTATTTT. It yields the protein CSVVPPRDGLSTDTQYF.

The CDR3 nucleotides are TGTGCCTGGAGTGCCCTGGGAGGAAACACCATATATTTT. Translation gives CAWSALGGNTIYF. The J gene is TRBJ1-3, the V gene TRBV30, with D unresolved. This CDR3 contains 13 residues. CDR1 is GTSNPN, CDR2 SVGIG, per germline (reference sequence). Trimming removed 1 base at V and 4 bases at J, with 8 bases between.